Listed below are T cell receptor beta chains from one sample, sequenced in a study of vaccination and CD4 T cells after COVID-19. TCRdb re-derived calls from the PCR reads in MiXCR, one entry per CDR3 protein. The data show 5,000 to 7,500 distinct CDR3 sequences, about 50% seen once. These receptors' targets are unknown. Input material: CD4+ T cells from blood, cultured in vitro. The receptors shown here come from a human donor in good health. Both conserved end residues are part of each CDR3. D genes are given only for firm matches. The size of a clone is reported for some rows only, either as once, few or many, or as a class for expanded clones.

TGCAGTGCTAGGGGAACTCCAGATACGCAGTATTTT,CSARGTPDTQYF,-,TRBJ2-3,TRBV20-1,-
TGCAGTGCTAGCAGACTAGCGGGAGTCTACGAGCAGTACTTC,CSASRLAGVYEQYF,-,TRBJ2-7,TRBV20-1,TRBD2
TGTGCCAGCAGTGAATATGGGGGGGGATCCGGGGAGCTGTTTTTT,CASSEYGGGSGELFF,-,TRBJ2-2,TRBV2,TRBD2
TGTGCCAGCAGCTCGGGCAGAGATCCTTTTGATGGCAATCAGCCCCAGCATTTT,CASSSGRDPFDGNQPQHF,-,TRBJ1-5,TRBV7-9,-
TGTGCCATCACCAGGACGCCTCAAGAGACCCAGTACTTC,CAITRTPQETQYF,few,TRBJ2-5,TRBV10-3,-
TGTGCCAGCAGCTTAGTGGCAGGGGGCAGCAATTCACCCCTCCACTTT,CASSLVAGGSNSPLHF,-,TRBJ1-6,TRBV7-2,TRBD1
TGTGCCAGCAGCCGGGGTGGGCGGGACCGACGCTACGAGCAGTACTTC,CASSRGGRDRRYEQYF,-,TRBJ2-7,TRBV6-1,-
TGTGCCAGCAGCTTAGCAGTAGGGGGCACTGAAGCTTTCTTT,CASSLAVGGTEAFF,-,TRBJ1-1,TRBV7-6,-
TGTGCCAGCAGTTTATACAGGGGACAGTCGAGCTCCTACAATGAGCAGTTCTTC,CASSLYRGQSSSYNEQFF,-,TRBJ2-1,TRBV27,TRBD1
TGCAGTACCCGACGGGACCTACGCACAGATACGCAGTATTTT,CSTRRDLRTDTQYF,few,TRBJ2-3,TRBV20-1,-
TGTGCCAGCAGTGCCCAAAACAGGGTACGGAGTTCACCCCTCCACTTT,CASSAQNRVRSSPLHF,few,TRBJ1-6,TRBV6-2/TRBV6-3,-
TGTGCCATCAGGTTTCAGAGCAATTCACCCCTCCACTTT,CAIRFQSNSPLHF,-,TRBJ1-6,TRBV10-3,-
TGTGCCAGCAGCTTAATAGGGGAGGGTTATGGCTACACCTTC,CASSLIGEGYGYTF,few,TRBJ1-2,TRBV7-2,-
TGTGCCAGCAGCTCCGGTGGGTCCAATGAGCAGTTCTTC,CASSSGGSNEQFF,-,TRBJ2-1,TRBV7-2,-
TGTGCCAGCAGTCCTCGTGAAAGGAATTACTATGGCTACACCTTC,CASSPRERNYYGYTF,-,TRBJ1-2,TRBV28,-
TGTGCCAGCATAGTAGGCGGGGTAAGCTCCTACAATGAGCAGTTCTTC,CASIVGGVSSYNEQFF,-,TRBJ2-1,TRBV28,-
TGTGCCAGCAGCAGTCAGGGGGCGGGAGCAGTGAATGAGCAGTTCTTC,CASSSQGAGAVNEQFF,-,TRBJ2-1,TRBV7-9,-
TGCAGTGCTAGAGACCGATTGGGACAGGGGACGAACACTGAAGCTTTCTTT,CSARDRLGQGTNTEAFF,few,TRBJ1-1,TRBV20-1,TRBD1
TGTGCCAGCAGTGCCCGTGGGGGCCTGAGCACCGGGGAGCTGTTTTTT,CASSARGGLSTGELFF,few,TRBJ2-2,TRBV25-1,-
TGTGCCAGCAGTTTTCACAGCGGTAGGACCGGGGAGCTGTTTTTT,CASSFHSGRTGELFF,-,TRBJ2-2,TRBV28,-
TGTGCCACCAGTGATCGCAGGGCCCCTGGGGCCAACGTCCTGACTTTC,CATSDRRAPGANVLTF,large,TRBJ2-6,TRBV24-1,-
TGTGCCACCTCCCTCCTACAGGGGGCCGCCGAGCAGTACTTC,CATSLLQGAAEQYF,large,TRBJ2-7,TRBV5-4,TRBD1
TGTGCCAGCAGTTTATTCCCCACTAATGAAAAACTGTTTTTT,CASSLFPTNEKLFF,-,TRBJ1-4,TRBV27,-
TGTGCCAGCAGCTTACGGCCTAGCAATGAGCAGTTCTTC,CASSLRPSNEQFF,-,TRBJ2-1,TRBV7-2,-
TGCGCCAGCAGCCCCGAAACCGGGGGCAATCAGCCCCAGCATTTT,CASSPETGGNQPQHF,-,TRBJ1-5,TRBV5-1,-
TGTGCCAGCAGTACTAGCGGGGGGGCCGAAGAGACCCAGTACTTC,CASSTSGGAEETQYF,once,TRBJ2-5,TRBV7-2,TRBD2
TGTGCCAGCAGCACGGACAGGACCACCAGGGAGACCCAGTACTTC,CASSTDRTTRETQYF,-,TRBJ2-5,TRBV5-6,TRBD1
TGTGCCAGCAGCTTACAAGGGGCAGATACGCAGTATTTT,CASSLQGADTQYF,few,TRBJ2-3,TRBV7-9,-
TGCAGTGCAGAAAACACCGGGGAGCTGTTTTTT,CSAENTGELFF,-,TRBJ2-2,TRBV20-1,-
TGTGCCAGCAGCTTCGGCAGGGGGTTCGCACTCTTC,CASSFGRGFALF,once,TRBJ2-1,TRBV5-8,TRBD1
TGCGGTGCTAGGCCGGGTCAGGGGTACTCACCCCTCCACTTT,CGARPGQGYSPLHF,-,TRBJ1-6,TRBV20-1,-
TGTGCCAGCAAAGACCCACACTCAAATTCACCCCTCCACTTT,CASKDPHSNSPLHF,-,TRBJ1-6,TRBV6-2/TRBV6-3,-